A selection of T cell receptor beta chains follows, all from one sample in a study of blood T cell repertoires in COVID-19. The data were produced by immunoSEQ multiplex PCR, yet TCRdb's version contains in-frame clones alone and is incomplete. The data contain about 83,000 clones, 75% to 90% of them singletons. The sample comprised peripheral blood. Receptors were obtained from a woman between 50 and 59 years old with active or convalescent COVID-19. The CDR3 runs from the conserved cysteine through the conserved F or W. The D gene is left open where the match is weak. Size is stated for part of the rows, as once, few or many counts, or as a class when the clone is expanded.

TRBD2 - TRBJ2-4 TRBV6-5 CASSYAGGGGIQYF TGTGCCAGCAGTTACGCCGGGGGGGGCGGCATTCAGTACTTC
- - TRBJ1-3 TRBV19 CASTSGTSGNTIYF TGTGCCAGTACGTCCGGGACTTCAGGAAACACCATATATTTT
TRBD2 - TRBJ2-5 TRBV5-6 CASSLEGLAGVGETQYF TGTGCCAGCAGCTTGGAGGGACTAGCGGGGGTGGGAGAGACCCAGTACTTC
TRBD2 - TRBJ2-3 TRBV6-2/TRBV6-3 CASSYRTSGASTDTQYF TGTGCCAGCAGTTATCGGACTAGCGGCGCTAGCACAGATACGCAGTATTTT
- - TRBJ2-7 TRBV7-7 CASSPGPSSEQYF TGTGCTAGCAGCCCTGGGCCCAGCTCCGAGCAGTACTTC
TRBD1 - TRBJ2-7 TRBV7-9 CASSDRGTGILYEQYF TGTGCCAGCAGCGATAGAGGGACAGGGATCCTCTACGAGCAGTACTTC
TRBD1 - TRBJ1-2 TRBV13 CASRTQGWTNYGYTF TGTGCCAGCAGAACACAGGGGTGGACTAACTATGGCTACACCTTC
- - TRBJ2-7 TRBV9 CASSVDQGRVYEQYF TGTGCCAGCAGCGTAGACCAGGGCAGGGTCTACGAGCAGTACTTC
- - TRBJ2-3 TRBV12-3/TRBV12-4 CASSRGSTDTQYF TGTGCCAGCAGCAGGGGTAGCACAGATACGCAGTATTTT
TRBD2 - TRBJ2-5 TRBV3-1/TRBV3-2 CASSQRSGGAGETQYF TGTGCCAGCAGCCAGCGGAGCGGGGGGGCCGGGGAGACCCAGTACTTC
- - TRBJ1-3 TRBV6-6 CATREGGQGNTIYF TGTGCCACCCGGGAGGGGGGACAAGGAAACACCATATATTTT
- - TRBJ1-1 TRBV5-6 CASLAGVETEAFF TGTGCCAGCCTGGCGGGGGTGGAGACTGAAGCTTTCTTT
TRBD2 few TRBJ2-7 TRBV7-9 CASSRSGTSGALPYEQYF TGTGCCAGCAGCCGCTCCGGGACTAGCGGGGCCCTTCCCTACGAGCAGTACTTC
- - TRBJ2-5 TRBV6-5 CASSYSGRGVTQYF TGTGCCAGCAGTTACTCCGGCAGGGGGGTGACCCAGTACTTC
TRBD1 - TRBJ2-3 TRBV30 CAWRGQGATDTQYF TGTGCCTGGAGAGGGCAGGGGGCCACAGATACGCAGTATTTT
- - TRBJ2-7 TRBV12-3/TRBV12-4 CASSDRGFGEQYF TGTGCCAGCAGCGACCGCGGGTTCGGCGAGCAGTACTTC
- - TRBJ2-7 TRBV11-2 CASSLVPYSSYEQYF TGTGCCAGCAGCTTAGTTCCATATAGCTCCTACGAGCAGTACTTC
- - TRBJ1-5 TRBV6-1 CASSEPWPQHF TGTGCCAGCAGTGAACCATGGCCCCAGCATTTT
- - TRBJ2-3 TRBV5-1 CASTLIDKSDTQYF TGCGCCAGCACCCTTATCGACAAGTCAGATACGCAGTATTTT
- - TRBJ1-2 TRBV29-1 CSATDRTYGYTF TGCAGCGCGACGGACAGAACCTATGGCTACACCTTC
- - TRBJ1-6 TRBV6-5 CASSYSIKTGNSPLHF TGTGCCAGCAGTTACTCGATAAAGACGGGAAATTCACCCCTCCACTTT
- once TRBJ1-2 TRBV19 CASSRDRGRVDGYTF TGTGCCAGTAGTCGCGACAGAGGAAGAGTAGATGGCTACACCTTC
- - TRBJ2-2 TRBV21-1 CASSKGFKGQNPLGELFF TGTGCCAGCAGCAAAGGGTTCAAGGGACAGAACCCTCTAGGGGAGCTGTTTTTT
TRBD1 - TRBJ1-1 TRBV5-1 CASSFRDREMNTEAFF TGCGCCAGCAGCTTCCGGGACAGGGAAATGAACACTGAAGCTTTCTTT
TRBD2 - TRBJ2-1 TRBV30 CAWSVKRGYEQFF TGTGCCTGGAGTGTCAAGCGGGGCTATGAGCAGTTCTTC
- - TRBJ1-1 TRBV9 CASSPQLVIGQGTEAFF TGTGCCAGCAGCCCCCAGCTAGTGATCGGGCAGGGCACTGAAGCTTTCTTT
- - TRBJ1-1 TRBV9 CASSVAAENTEAFF TGTGCCAGCAGCGTAGCGGCGGAGAACACTGAAGCTTTCTTT
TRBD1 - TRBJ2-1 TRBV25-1 CATLGGPVNEQFF TGTGCCACCTTAGGGGGCCCGGTCAATGAGCAGTTCTTC
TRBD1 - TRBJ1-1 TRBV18 CASSPPWQGAGNTEAFF TGTGCCAGCTCACCACCATGGCAGGGGGCCGGGAACACTGAAGCTTTCTTT
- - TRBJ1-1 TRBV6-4 CASSSSGLGTEAFF TGTGCCAGCAGTTCTTCAGGGCTCGGCACTGAAGCTTTCTTT
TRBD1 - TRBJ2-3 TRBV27 CASSYPRQGTYTQYF TGTGCCAGCAGTTACCCGCGACAGGGAACTTATACGCAGTATTTT
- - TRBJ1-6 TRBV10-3 CAISSGDSPLHF TGTGCCATCAGTTCCGGGGATTCACCCCTCCACTTT
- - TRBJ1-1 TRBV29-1 CSVAGPGLGDTEAFF TGCAGCGTCGCTGGTCCCGGGTTAGGGGACACTGAAGCTTTCTTT
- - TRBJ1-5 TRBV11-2 CASSLTDGANQPQHF TGTGCCAGCAGCTTGACTGATGGGGCCAATCAGCCCCAGCATTTT
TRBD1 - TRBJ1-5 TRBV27 CASSPRRPTGTGINQPQHF TGTGCCAGCAGCCCCAGACGACCCACCGGGACAGGAATCAATCAGCCCCAGCATTTT
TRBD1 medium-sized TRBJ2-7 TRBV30 CAWGIGTDYEQYF TGTGCCTGGGGTATCGGGACAGATTACGAGCAGTACTTC
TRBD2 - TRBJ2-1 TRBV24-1 CATRGGGASDEQFF TGTGCCACCAGGGGCGGGGGGGCCTCGGATGAGCAGTTCTTC
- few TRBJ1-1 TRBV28 CASTTARSNTEAFF TGTGCCAGCACGACAGCTAGATCGAACACTGAAGCTTTCTTT
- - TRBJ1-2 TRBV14 CASSQGSRVSGYTF TGTGCCAGCAGCCAGGGCTCCAGGGTGTCTGGCTACACCTTC
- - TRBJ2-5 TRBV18 CASAFSGGETQYF TGTGCCAGCGCCTTTTCGGGTGGAGAGACCCAGTACTTC
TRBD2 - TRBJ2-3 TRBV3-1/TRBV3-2 CASSQEGAGVTDTQYF TGTGCCAGCAGCCAAGAGGGAGCGGGGGTCACAGATACGCAGTATTTT
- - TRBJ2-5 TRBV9 CASSVGGLWETQYF TGTGCCAGCAGCGTAGGAGGCTTGTGGGAGACCCAGTACTTC